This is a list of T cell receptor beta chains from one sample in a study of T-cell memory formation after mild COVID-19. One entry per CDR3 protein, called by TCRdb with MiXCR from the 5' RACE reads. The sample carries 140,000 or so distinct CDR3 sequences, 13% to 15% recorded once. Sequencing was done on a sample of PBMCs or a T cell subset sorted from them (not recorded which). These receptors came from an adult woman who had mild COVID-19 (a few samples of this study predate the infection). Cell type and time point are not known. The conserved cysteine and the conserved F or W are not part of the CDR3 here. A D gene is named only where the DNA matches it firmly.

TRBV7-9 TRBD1 ASSPGTGLSYNEQF
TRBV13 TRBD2 ASSPGRGFLEQY
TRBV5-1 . ASSFLGDMNTEAF
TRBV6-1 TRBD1 ASSGGQGTGELF
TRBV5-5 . ASSRSVGYEQY
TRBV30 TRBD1 AWRDRGTDTQY
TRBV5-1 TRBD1 ASSPGQGGGSPLH
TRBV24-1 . ATSDLSINQPQH
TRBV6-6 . ASSYSPSSGNGAKNIQY
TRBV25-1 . ASSESPRQGLRSGGMNTEAF
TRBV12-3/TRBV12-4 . ASSFVVSRYEQY
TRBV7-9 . ASSLSGNDEQF
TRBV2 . ASSVAVSYSEQF
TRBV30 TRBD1 AWSVGQGANYEQY
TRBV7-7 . ASSSGRPETQY
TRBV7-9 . ASGDMGPNQPQH
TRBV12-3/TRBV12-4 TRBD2 ASSPPGGRGQY
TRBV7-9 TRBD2 ASSLGLAGGTYTDTQY
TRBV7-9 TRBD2 ASSLGLAVNNEQF
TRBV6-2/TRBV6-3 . ASSYTGAETQY
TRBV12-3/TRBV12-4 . ASSLESSGYTGELF
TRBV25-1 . ASSESVVRENTEAF
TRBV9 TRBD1 ASSLGQTLSYEQY
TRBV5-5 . ASSLAPWPNEKLF
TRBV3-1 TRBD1 ASSHLQGWQYEQY
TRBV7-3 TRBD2 ASSPLAGGSTDTQY
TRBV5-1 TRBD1 ASSFSTGGEGSEAF
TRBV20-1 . SARFSLGELF
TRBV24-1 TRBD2 ATSDLALAGVGTDTQY